This record covers a single T cell receptor beta chain. The sample comes from a study of blood T cell repertoires in COVID-19. Data came from immunoSEQ multiplex PCR; TCRdb stores just in-frame clones and leaves some out. In the table there are about 200,000 clones, 84% of which are singletons. The CDR3 runs to 12 residues. Trimming cost V 6 bases and J 6 bases; bases outside gene matches: 4. Per the germline V gene, CDR1 is MGHRA and CDR2 is YSYEKL. The age range of participants was 18 to 89 years, with residence in about two dozen US areas. Specimen: PBMCs or T cells enriched from blood (not recorded which). This chain uses TRBV4-1 with TRBJ1-2; 7 bases line up with TRBD1. The receptor comes from a man aged 40-49 years who had recovered from COVID-19. The CDR3 is CASSNRGNGYTF. CDR3 bases: TGCGCCAGCAGTAACAGGGGCAATGGCTACACCTTC.